This passage covers 5 T cell receptor beta chains from one sample sequenced in a study of blood T cell repertoires in COVID-19. Method: immunoSEQ multiplex PCR; TCRdb's copy keeps in-frame clones and lacks some. The repertoire holds some 170,000 clones, with about three quarters as singletons. The sample comprised peripheral blood. These receptors came from a woman in her fifties or sixties with active or convalescent COVID-19.

The rearrangement uses TRBV19 and TRBJ1-2; possibly TRBD1 for D (5 bases). The CDR3 spans 15 residues. The germline CDR1 and CDR2 sequences are LNHDA and SQIVND (reference sequence). The V gene lost 3 bases and the J gene lost 4 bases, with 15 bases spanning the gap. The CDR3 bases are TGTGCCAGTAGTATTCTGACGAACGGGGGCTATGGCTACACCTTC. The encoded protein is CASSILTNGGYGYTF. The whole variable domain, remainder taken from reference TRBV19 and TRBJ1-2, is DGGITQSPKYLFRKEGQNVTLSCEQNLNHDAMYWYRQDPGQGLRLIYYSQIVNDFQKGDIAEGYSVSREKKESFPLTVTSAQKNPTAFYLCASSILTNGGYGYTFGSGTRLTVV.

CDR3 bases: TGTGCCAGCAGCTCCGCCGACAGGGGTAGCCAAGAGACCCAGTACTTC. This encodes CASSSADRGSQETQYF. V and J are TRBV6-2 or TRBV6-3 and TRBJ2-5; 8 bases are shared with TRBD1. This CDR3 spans 16 amino acids. Germline V CDR1 and CDR2: MNHEY, SVGEGT. Losses at the gene ends were 6 bases for V and 1 base for J; bases not matched to a gene: 10.

This clone was seen once. The chain employs TRBV9 and TRBJ2-7; D may be TRBD1 (5 bases). Germline V gene data show CDR1 as SGDLS and CDR2 as YYNGEE. V was clipped by 0 bases and J by 5 bases, with 18 bases between them. The CDR3 sequence is 16 residues long. The CDR3 DNA is TGTGCCAGCAGCGTAGCCCAAGGGGTTAATGACGACGAGCAGTACTTC. This gives the protein CASSVAQGVNDDEQYF.

This clone was detected only a few times. The genes are TRBV18 and TRBJ1-2, with TRBD1 matching over 7 bases. CDR1 is KGHSH, CDR2 LQKENI, per germline. The CDR3 is 14 amino acids. J lost 8 bases, V lost 2 bases, and 8 bases had no gene match. Here the CDR3 reads CASSPGQDLPGYTF. CDR3 coding DNA: TGTGCCAGCTCACCAGGACAGGACCTACCGGGCTACACCTTC.

The rearrangement joins TRBV19 to TRBJ1-3; D is uncertain. CDR1 and CDR2 from the germline V gene are LNHDA and SQIVND (reference sequence). This CDR3 spans 15 amino acids. Between the trimmed V and J ends, which lost 6 bases and 0 bases, there was a span of 12 bases. The CDR3 reads CASRMEFSSGNTIYF. The DNA of the CDR3 is TGTGCCAGTAGAATGGAGTTCTCCTCTGGAAACACCATATATTTT.